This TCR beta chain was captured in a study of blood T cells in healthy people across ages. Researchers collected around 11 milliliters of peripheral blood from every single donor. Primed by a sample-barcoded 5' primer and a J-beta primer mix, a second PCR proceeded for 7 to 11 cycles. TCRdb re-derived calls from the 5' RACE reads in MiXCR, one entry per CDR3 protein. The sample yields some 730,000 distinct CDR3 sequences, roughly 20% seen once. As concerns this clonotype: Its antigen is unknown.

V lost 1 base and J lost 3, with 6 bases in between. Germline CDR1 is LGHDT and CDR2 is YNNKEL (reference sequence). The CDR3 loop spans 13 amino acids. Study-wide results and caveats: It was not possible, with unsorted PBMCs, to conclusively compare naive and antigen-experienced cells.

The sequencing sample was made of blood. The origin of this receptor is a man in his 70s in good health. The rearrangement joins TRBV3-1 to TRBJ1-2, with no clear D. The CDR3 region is CASSQGAYYGYTF. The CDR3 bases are TGTGCCAGCAGCCAAGGAGCCTACTATGGCTACACCTTC.